The 17 T cell receptor beta chains in this list originate from one sample, sequenced in a study of blood T cell repertoires in COVID-19. Method: immunoSEQ multiplex PCR; TCRdb's copy keeps in-frame clones and lacks some. The sample yields around 110,000 clones, 70% to 90% seen once. The sequenced sample was peripheral blood. Receptors originate from a man in his thirties or forties with acute or convalescent COVID-19.

The V gene is TRBV11-2, the J gene TRBJ1-1; D unclear. This CDR3 region has 13 residues. The germline V gene has CDR1 SGHAT and CDR2 FQNNGV. V was trimmed by 1 base and J by 0 bases, leaving 3 bases between them. The CDR3 DNA reads TGTGCCAGCAGCTTAGGAGTGAACACTGAAGCTTTCTTT. Translation gives CASSLGVNTEAFF.

V gene TRBV5-6 combines with J gene TRBJ2-1; tentatively, D is TRBD1 (7 bases). Trimming left V 0 bases short and J 11 bases short, with 18 bases between. Germline lookup yields CDR1 SGHDT and CDR2 YYEEEE. The CDR3 totals 15 residues. CDR3 coding DNA: TGTGCCAGCAGCTTGGCCGACAGGGAGGCTCTAAAGCAGTTCTTC. Protein product: CASSLADREALKQFF. The full variable domain, completed using reference TRBV5-6 and TRBJ2-1, is DAGVTQSPTHLIKTRGQQVTLRCSPKSGHDTVSWYQQALGQGPQFIFQYYEEEERQRGNFPDRFSGHQFPNYSSELNVNALLLGDSALYLCASSLADREALKQFFGPGTRLTVL.

This sequence joins TRBV6-5 and TRBJ2-7; TRBD1 agrees at 8 bases. Germline lookup yields CDR1 MNHEY and CDR2 SVGAGI. V lost 8 bases and J lost 4; bases outside the gene matches: 7. This CDR3 is built from 13 residues. This chain's CDR3 is CASRQGARYEQYF. Here the CDR3 DNA reads TGTGCCAGCCGGCAGGGGGCTAGGTACGAGCAGTACTTC.

The rearrangement uses TRBV19 and TRBJ1-1; 8 bases are shared with TRBD1. Germline assignment: CDR1 LNHDA and CDR2 SQIVND (reference sequence). V shed 9 bases and J 2 bases; nucleotides not matched to a gene: 11. The CDR3 is made up of 15 amino acids. The CDR3 DNA reads as TGTGCCAGGATCGAACAGGGGGACCCTAACACTGAAGCTTTCTTT. It translates to CARIEQGDPNTEAFF.

The V and J genes are TRBV14 and TRBJ2-7; maybe TRBD1 (5 bases). Trimming stripped 0 bases from V and 0 bases from J, with 24 bases between. CDR1 and CDR2 from the germline V gene are SGHDN and FVKESK. This CDR3 comprises 20 residues. CDR3 amino acids: CASSQDAPRVDIMSSYEQYV. The CDR3 DNA follows: TGTGCCAGCAGCCAAGATGCCCCACGCGTGGACATAATGAGCTCCTACGAGCAGTACGTC.

V and J are TRBV28 and TRBJ2-1, with D perhaps TRBD2 (6 bases). Looked up from germline, CDR1 is MDHEN and CDR2 is SYDVKM. CDR3 size: 15 residues. V was clipped by 8 bases and J by 6 bases, with 20 bases between them. The CDR3 DNA follows: TGTGCCAGCCGCGCCCACGTGGAGGGCGTCAATGAGCAGTTCTTC. Its translation: CASRAHVEGVNEQFF.

The chain recombines TRBV15 with TRBJ2-5, with D perhaps TRBD2 (6 bases). V lost 2 bases and J 5 bases, leaving 18 bases between the germline ends. The CDR3 has 16 residues. Germline V gene data show CDR1 as LNHNV and CDR2 as YYDKDF (reference sequence). As DNA, the CDR3 is TGTGCCACCAGCAGACCTGCCGCTAGCGACGAGGAGACCCAGTACTTC. This gives the protein CATSRPAASDEETQYF.

The chain links TRBV6-5 to TRBJ2-2; TRBD2 might be the D (5 bases). Germline CDR1 is MNHEY and CDR2 is SVGAGI. This CDR3 comprises 14 residues. Trimming pared 6 bases from V and 4 bases from J, leaving 12 bases between. The CDR3 region is CASSSGLITGELFF. The CDR3 bases are TGTGCCAGCAGCTCCGGACTCATCACCGGGGAGCTGTTTTTT.

This sequence joins TRBV27 and TRBJ1-6; D unresolved. Germline CDR1 is MNHEY and CDR2 is SMNVEV (reference sequence). V was trimmed by 0 bases and J by 2 bases, leaving 5 bases between them. This CDR3 is built from 15 residues. The CDR3 protein is CASSLSETYNSPLHF. Written as DNA, the CDR3 is TGTGCCAGCAGTTTATCGGAGACCTATAATTCACCCCTCCACTTT.

This chain uses TRBV7-6 with TRBJ1-2; D remains unclear. Germline CDR1 SGHVS, CDR2 FNYEAQ. The CDR3 spans 14 residues. V was clipped by 5 bases and J by 4 bases, with 14 bases between them. The CDR3 DNA follows: TGTGCCAGCAGCCCGGTGGCCGGAGCCTATGGCTACACCTTC. Translating it yields CASSPVAGAYGYTF. Based on the CDR3 plus reference TRBV7-6 and TRBJ1-2, the full variable domain is GAGVSQSPRYKVTKRGQDVALRCDPISGHVSLYWYRQALGQGPEFLTYFNYEAQQDKSGLPNDRFSAERPEGSISTLTIQRTEQRDSAMYRCASSPVAGAYGYTFGSGTRLTVV.

CDR3: CASSFGTPYSNQPQHF. CDR3 nucleotides: TGTGCCAGTAGTTTCGGGACACCCTATAGCAATCAGCCCCAGCATTTT. The V and J genes are TRBV19 and TRBJ1-5; a possible D gene is TRBD1 (6 bases). The germline gives CDR1 LNHDA, CDR2 SQIVND (reference sequence). The CDR3 covers 16 residues. V lost 5 bases, J lost 0 bases, and 14 bases lay in between.

This clone occurred many times. The chain employs TRBV4-2 and TRBJ2-3; TRBD2 matches at 11 bases. Per germline, CDR1 LGHNA and CDR2 YNFKEQ. The CDR3 is 15 residues long. Losses at the gene ends were 5 bases for V and 5 bases for J; bases not matched to a gene: 6. The CDR3 nucleotides read TGTGCCAGCAGCGCTAGCGGGGGGTCGGGAGATACGCAGTATTTT. Protein product: CASSASGGSGDTQYF.

The rearrangement links TRBV5-1 to TRBJ2-1, with 11 bases matching TRBD2. V lost 2 bases to trimming and J lost 4 bases; unmatched junction nucleotides: 5. CDR3 length: 16 residues. Germline CDR1 reads SGHRS; CDR2 reads YFSETQ. The CDR3 DNA follows: TGCGCCAGCAGCTTCCAACTAGCGGGAGATTACAATGAGCAGTTCTTC. This sequence encodes CASSFQLAGDYNEQFF.

The chain joins TRBV7-9 to TRBJ2-1, with D perhaps TRBD2 (6 bases). The germline gives CDR1 SEHNR, CDR2 FQNEAQ (reference sequence). This CDR3 has 12 amino acids. V was clipped by 5 bases and J by 8 bases, with 10 bases between them. The DNA of the CDR3 is TGTGCCAGCAGCCCCCGACTAGATGAGCAGTTCTTC. This sequence encodes CASSPRLDEQFF. The variable domain in full, with the rest retrieved from reference TRBV7-9 and TRBJ2-1, is DTGVSQNPRHKITKRGQNVTFRCDPISEHNRLYWYRQTLGQGPEFLTYFQNEAQLEKSRLLSDRFSAERPKGSFSTLEIQRTEQGDSAMYLCASSPRLDEQFFGPGTRLTVL.

This clone was observed many times. The chain combines TRBV7-9 with TRBJ1-1; D is possibly TRBD1 (5 bases). Trimming pared 1 base from V and 5 bases from J, leaving 8 bases between. The CDR3 loop spans 13 amino acids. Germline V gene sequence: CDR1 SEHNR, CDR2 FQNEAQ (reference sequence). CDR3 sequence reads: CASSLGGETEAFF. CDR3 in DNA: TGTGCCAGCAGCTTAGGGGGGGAAACTGAAGCTTTCTTT. The full variable domain, completed using reference TRBV7-9 and TRBJ1-1, is DTGVSQNPRHKITKRGQNVTFRCDPISEHNRLYWYRQTLGQGPEFLTYFQNEAQLEKSRLLSDRFSAERPKGSFSTLEIQRTEQGDSAMYLCASSLGGETEAFFGQGTRLTVV.

This CDR3 is CASSDLRQGGNTIYF. CDR3 nucleotide sequence: TGTGCCAGCAGTGATTTGCGACAGGGCGGAAACACCATATATTTT. This chain joins TRBV25-1 and TRBJ1-3; 7 bases are a match to TRBD1. CDR3 length equals 15 residues. Germline V gene data show CDR1 as MGHDK and CDR2 as SYGVNS. V lost 3 bases, J lost 4 bases, and 6 bases stayed unmatched.

The V call is TRBV7-9, the J call TRBJ1-6; D is unresolved. The length of the CDR3 is 13 residues. Germline-derived CDR1 and CDR2 are SEHNR and FQNEAQ (reference sequence). V was trimmed by 0 bases and J by 10 bases, leaving 7 bases between them. The CDR3 nucleotides read TGTGCCAGCAGCTTAGCCCAGTTGTCACCCCTCCACTTT. Residues: CASSLAQLSPLHF. The whole variable domain, filled in from reference TRBV7-9 and TRBJ1-6, reads DTGVSQNPRHKITKRGQNVTFRCDPISEHNRLYWYRQTLGQGPEFLTYFQNEAQLEKSRLLSDRFSAERPKGSFSTLEIQRTEQGDSAMYLCASSLAQLSPLHFGNGTRLTVT.